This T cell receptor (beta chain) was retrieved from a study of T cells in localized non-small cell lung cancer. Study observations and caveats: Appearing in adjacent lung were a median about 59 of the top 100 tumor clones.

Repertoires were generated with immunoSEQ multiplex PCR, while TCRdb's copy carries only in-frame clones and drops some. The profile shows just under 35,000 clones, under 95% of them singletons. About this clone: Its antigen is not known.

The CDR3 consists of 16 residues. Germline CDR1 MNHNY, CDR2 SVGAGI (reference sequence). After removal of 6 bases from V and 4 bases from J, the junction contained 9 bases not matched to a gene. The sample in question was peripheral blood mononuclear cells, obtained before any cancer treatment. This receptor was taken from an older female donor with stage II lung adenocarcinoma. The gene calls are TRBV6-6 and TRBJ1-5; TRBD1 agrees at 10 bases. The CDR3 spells CASSPEGQGLNQPQHF. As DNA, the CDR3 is TGTGCCAGCAGCCCCGAGGGACAGGGGTTGAATCAGCCCCAGCATTTT.